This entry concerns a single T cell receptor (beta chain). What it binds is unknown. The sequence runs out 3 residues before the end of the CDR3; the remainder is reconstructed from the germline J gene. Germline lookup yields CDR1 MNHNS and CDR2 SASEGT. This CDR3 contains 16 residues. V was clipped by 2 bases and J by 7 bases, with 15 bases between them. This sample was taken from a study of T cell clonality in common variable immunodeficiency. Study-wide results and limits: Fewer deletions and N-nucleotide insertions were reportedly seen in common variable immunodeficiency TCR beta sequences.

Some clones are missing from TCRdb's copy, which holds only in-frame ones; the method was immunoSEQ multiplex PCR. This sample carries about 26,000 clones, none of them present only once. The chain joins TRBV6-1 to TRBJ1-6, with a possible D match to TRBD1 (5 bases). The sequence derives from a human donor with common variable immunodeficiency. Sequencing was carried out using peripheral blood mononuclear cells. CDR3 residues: CASSEHLGRANSPLHF. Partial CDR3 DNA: TGTGCCAGCAGTGAACACCTCGGCAGGGCAAATTCACCC.